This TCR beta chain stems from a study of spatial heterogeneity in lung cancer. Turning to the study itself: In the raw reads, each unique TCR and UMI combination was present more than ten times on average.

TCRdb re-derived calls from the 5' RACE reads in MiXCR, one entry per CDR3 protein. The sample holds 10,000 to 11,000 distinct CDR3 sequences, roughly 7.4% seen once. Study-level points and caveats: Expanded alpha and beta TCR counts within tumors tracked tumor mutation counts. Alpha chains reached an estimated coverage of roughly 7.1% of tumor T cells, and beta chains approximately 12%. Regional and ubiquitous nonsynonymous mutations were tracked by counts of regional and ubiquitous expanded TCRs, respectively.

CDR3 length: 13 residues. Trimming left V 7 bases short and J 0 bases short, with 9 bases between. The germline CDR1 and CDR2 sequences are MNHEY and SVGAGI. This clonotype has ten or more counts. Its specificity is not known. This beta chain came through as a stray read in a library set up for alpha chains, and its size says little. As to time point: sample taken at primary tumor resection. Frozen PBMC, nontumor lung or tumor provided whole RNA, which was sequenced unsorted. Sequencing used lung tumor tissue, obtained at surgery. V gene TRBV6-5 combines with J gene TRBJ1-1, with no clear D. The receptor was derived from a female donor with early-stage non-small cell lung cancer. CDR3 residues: CASTSTLNTEAFF. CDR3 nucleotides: TGTGCCAGCACCTCAACCCTGAACACTGAAGCTTTCTTT.